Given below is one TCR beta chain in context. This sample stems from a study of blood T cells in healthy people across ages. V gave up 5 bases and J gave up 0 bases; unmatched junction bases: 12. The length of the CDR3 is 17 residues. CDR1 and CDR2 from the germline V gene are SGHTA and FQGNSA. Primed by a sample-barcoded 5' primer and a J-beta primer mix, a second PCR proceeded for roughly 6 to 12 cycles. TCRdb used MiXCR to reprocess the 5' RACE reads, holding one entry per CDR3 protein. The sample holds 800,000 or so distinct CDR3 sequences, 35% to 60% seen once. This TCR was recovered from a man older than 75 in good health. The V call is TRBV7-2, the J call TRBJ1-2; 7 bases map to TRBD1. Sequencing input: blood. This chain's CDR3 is CASSPNYRDSANYGYTF. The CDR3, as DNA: TGTGCCAGCAGCCCAAACTACCGGGACAGTGCTAACTATGGCTACACCTTC. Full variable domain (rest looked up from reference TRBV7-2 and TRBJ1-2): GAGVSQSPSNKVTEKGKDVELRCDPISGHTALYWYRQSLGQGLEFLIYFQGNSAPDKSGLPSDRFSAERTGGSVSTLTIQRTQQEDSAVYLCASSPNYRDSANYGYTFGSGTRLTVV.